A single sample is the source of the 22 T cell receptor beta chains below, sequenced in a study of blood T cell repertoires in COVID-19. Assay: immunoSEQ multiplex PCR; the TCRdb copy retains only in-frame clones and omits some. Among 130,000 or so clones listed, around 86% were seen once. Material: peripheral blood. These receptors came from a woman in her sixties or seventies with COVID-19, enrolled during active disease.

This clone has just a few counts. This chain connects TRBV14 to TRBJ1-2, with D possibly matching TRBD1 (5 bases). CDR1 is SGHDN, CDR2 FVKESK, per germline. This CDR3 is 16 amino acids long. The germline V and J ends were trimmed by 6 bases and 5 bases, with 22 bases remaining between them. The CDR3 region is CASSPTLSSGGYGYTF. The CDR3 DNA follows: TGTGCCAGCAGTCCCACCCTGTCCAGCGGGGGTTATGGCTACACCTTC.

The CDR3 sequence: CASSRGQQNTGELFF. Here the CDR3 DNA reads TGTGCCAGTAGTAGGGGACAACAGAACACCGGGGAGCTGTTTTTT. The genes are TRBV19 and TRBJ2-2, with D tentatively TRBD1 (6 bases). This CDR3 is built from 15 residues. The V gene's germline CDR1 is LNHDA and CDR2 SQIVND (reference sequence). Trimming took off 4 bases at V and 1 base at J, with 10 bases between the two ends. The whole variable domain, remainder taken from reference TRBV19 and TRBJ2-2, is DGGITQSPKYLFRKEGQNVTLSCEQNLNHDAMYWYRQDPGQGLRLIYYSQIVNDFQKGDIAEGYSVSREKKESFPLTVTSAQKNPTAFYLCASSRGQQNTGELFFGEGSRLTVL.

This clone is categorized as medium-sized. V gene TRBV7-3 combines with J gene TRBJ2-4; TRBD2 might be the D (6 bases). Deletions cut 5 bases from V and 0 bases from J, with 11 bases between. CDR3 length: 15 residues. Germline-derived CDR1 and CDR2 are SGHTA and FQGTGA. CDR3 nucleotides: TGTGCCAGCAGCCCATCGGGGGTAGCCAAAAACATTCAGTACTTC. Translated, it gives CASSPSGVAKNIQYF. Full variable domain (outside the CDR3, taken from reference TRBV7-3 and TRBJ2-4): GAGVSQTPSNKVTEKGKYVELRCDPISGHTALYWYRQSLGQGPEFLIYFQGTGAADDSGLPNDRFFAVRPEGSVSTLKIQRTERGDSAVYLCASSPSGVAKNIQYFGAGTRLSVL.

The CDR3 region is CASRSSPGQGYEQYF. CDR3 in DNA: TGTGCCAGCAGGTCCTCCCCGGGACAGGGGTACGAGCAGTACTTC. The chain recombines TRBV6-5 with TRBJ2-7; 10 positions agree with TRBD1. CDR1 and CDR2 (germline): MNHEY, SVGAGI. V lost 6 bases, J lost 4 bases, and 9 bases stayed unmatched. There are 15 residues in the CDR3.

V gene TRBV27 combines with J gene TRBJ1-2; D may be TRBD1 (5 bases). The CDR3 is 13 amino acids. Trimming shortened V by 6 bases and J by 4 bases, and 12 bases separated the two germline ends. CDR1 and CDR2 from the germline V gene are MNHEY and SMNVEV (reference sequence). DNA for the CDR3: TGTGCCAGCAGAACCAGGGAGGGCTATGGCTACACCTTC. This sequence encodes CASRTREGYGYTF.

The rearrangement links TRBV27 to TRBJ1-6; no definite D call. This CDR3 has 18 residues. Germline loops: CDR1 MNHEY, CDR2 SMNVEV (reference sequence). V lost 4 bases, J lost 6 bases, and 22 bases lay in between. DNA of the CDR3: TGTGCCAGCAGTTCCGGATTCGTCCGGGGTTTGGGTAATTCACCCCTCCACTTT. This gives the protein CASSSGFVRGLGNSPLHF.

The CDR3 bases are TGCGCCAGCGGGGGTAGTTGGGACAGGGCCTACGAGCAGTACTTC. It yields the protein CASGGSWDRAYEQYF. The V and J genes are TRBV10-2 and TRBJ2-7; 9 bases are a match to TRBD1. The trim removed 8 bases at V and 2 bases at J, leaving 10 bases unmatched. The CDR3 is 15 residues long. Germline lookup yields CDR1 WSHSY and CDR2 SAAADI.

The CDR3 bases are TGTGCCAGCAGCTTCTCCAGGGGGTCGGGCGAGCAGTACTTC. Amino acid sequence: CASSFSRGSGEQYF. J is TRBJ2-7 and V is TRBV7-2, with 7 bases fitting TRBD1. CDR1 and CDR2 (germline): SGHTA, FQGNSA. CDR3 length: 14 amino acids. J lost 6 bases, V lost 3 bases, and 8 bases had no gene match.

The V call is TRBV6-5, the J call TRBJ2-7; TRBD1 aligns across 8 bases. This CDR3 has 12 residues. With 5 bases clipped from V and 6 bases from J, the junction kept 3 bases outside the gene matches. The V gene's germline CDR1 is MNHEY and CDR2 SVGAGI. The CDR3 spells CASSLTGAEQYF. The CDR3 region has the DNA TGTGCCAGCAGTCTGACAGGGGCCGAGCAGTACTTC.

The chain uses TRBV2 and TRBJ1-2, with a tentative D call TRBD1 (6 bases). Trimming removed 7 bases from V and 2 bases from J, with 14 bases in between. CDR1 is SNHLY, CDR2 FYNNEI, per germline. The CDR3 is 14 amino acids. The CDR3 loop reads CASTPARGNYGYTF. In DNA, the CDR3 is TGTGCCAGCACCCCTGCGAGGGGGAACTATGGCTACACCTTC.

This chain uses TRBV5-1 with TRBJ2-3, with D maybe TRBD1 (5 bases). CDR1 and CDR2 from the germline V gene are SGHRS and YFSETQ. Trimming took 0 bases from V and 5 from J, leaving 10 bases between them. The CDR3 spans 14 residues. This CDR3 is CASSLGQGRDTQYF. The CDR3 nucleotides are TGCGCCAGCAGCTTGGGGCAGGGAAGAGATACGCAGTATTTT.

The J gene is TRBJ1-1, the V gene TRBV30, with TRBD1 as a possible D gene (5 bases). Trimming removed 3 bases from V and 4 bases from J, with 21 bases in between. The CDR3 is 16 residues long. The germline gives CDR1 GTSNPN, CDR2 SVGIG (reference sequence). CDR3: CAWSGGRPGRGTEAFF. CDR3 in DNA: TGTGCCTGGAGCGGTGGACGGCCCGGGAGGGGCACTGAAGCTTTCTTT.

This clone was seen just once. The genes are TRBV19 and TRBJ2-3; 7 bases agree with TRBD2. J was trimmed by 9 bases and V by 6 bases; bases with no gene match: 6. The V gene's germline CDR1 is LNHDA and CDR2 SQIVND (reference sequence). CDR3 size: 12 residues. CDR3 amino acids: CASRSGLGTQYF. In nucleotides, the CDR3 is TGTGCCAGTAGATCCGGACTAGGAACGCAGTATTTT.

The V gene is TRBV6-5, the J gene TRBJ2-7, with 8 bases that match TRBD1. The CDR3 runs to 14 residues. The V and J ends lost 8 bases and 2 bases, in that order; junction bases with no gene match: 8. CDR1 is MNHEY, CDR2 SVGAGI, per germline. CDR3 nucleotide sequence: TGTGCCAGCGTGGGGACAGGCATAGCCTACGAGCAGTACTTC. It specifies CASVGTGIAYEQYF.

The CDR3 spells CASRRTGLDEQFF. For the CDR3, the DNA is TGTGCCAGCAGACGCACAGGGTTGGATGAGCAGTTCTTC. The V call is TRBV28, the J call TRBJ2-1; perhaps TRBD1 as D (6 bases). The CDR3 sequence is 13 residues long. The V end was cut by 6 bases, the J end by 8 bases, with 14 bases between. In germline, CDR1 is MDHEN, CDR2 SYDVKM.

This chain uses TRBV7-2 with TRBJ2-3; D is perhaps TRBD2 (5 bases). V was clipped by 4 bases and J by 5 bases, with 16 bases between them. Germline lookup yields CDR1 SGHTA and CDR2 FQGNSA. The CDR3 is 15 residues long. The DNA of the CDR3 is TGTGCCAGCAGCTCCCGCGGGTTGGGCGGAGATACGCAGTATTTT. As protein: CASSSRGLGGDTQYF. The variable domain in full, completed from reference TRBV7-2 and TRBJ2-3, reads GAGVSQSPSNKVTEKGKDVELRCDPISGHTALYWYRQSLGQGLEFLIYFQGNSAPDKSGLPSDRFSAERTGGSVSTLTIQRTQQEDSAVYLCASSSRGLGGDTQYFGPGTRLTVL.

This chain uses TRBV18 with TRBJ1-2; D not certain. V shed 3 bases and J shed 8 bases, with 16 bases lying between them. Per germline, CDR1 KGHSH and CDR2 LQKENI. This CDR3 contains 14 residues. In DNA, the CDR3 is TGTGCCAGCTCACCTTCGGGAGGGCACGCGGGCTACACCTTC. Protein product: CASSPSGGHAGYTF. The full variable domain, rest sourced from reference TRBV18 and TRBJ1-2, is NAGVMQNPRHLVRRRGQEARLRCSPMKGHSHVYWYRQLPEEGLKFMVYLQKENIIDESGMPKERFSAEFPKEGPSILRIQQVVRGDSAAYFCASSPSGGHAGYTFGSGTRLTVV.

The chain couples TRBV5-1 to TRBJ2-3; D not certain. This CDR3 region has 14 residues. In germline, CDR1 is SGHRS, CDR2 YFSETQ. The V end was cut by 0 bases, the J end by 3 bases, with 8 bases between. CDR3 protein: CASSLDHSTDTQYF. The CDR3 DNA reads as TGCGCCAGCAGCTTGGACCACTCAACAGATACGCAGTATTTT.

This chain connects TRBV23-1 to TRBJ1-2; D unclear. TRBV23-1 is given ORF status, its function remaining uncertain. This CDR3 region has 10 residues. Trimming removed 4 bases from V and 10 bases from J, with 7 bases in between. CDR3 in amino acids: CASSLTYYTF. CDR3 coding DNA: TGCGCCAGCAGTCTAACCTACTACACCTTC.

This chain connects TRBV6-5 to TRBJ2-3, with 8 bases lining up with TRBD2. The CDR3 is 15 residues long. From germline, CDR1 is MNHEY and CDR2 SVGAGI. After removal of 6 bases from V and 5 bases from J, the junction contained 10 bases not matched to a gene. CDR3 loop: CASRGTSRVVDTQYF. CDR3 bases: TGTGCCAGCAGGGGGACTAGTCGAGTGGTAGATACGCAGTATTTT.

J is TRBJ1-2 and V is TRBV5-1, with 8 bases matching TRBD1. Per germline, CDR1 SGHRS and CDR2 YFSETQ. The CDR3 contains 14 residues. V was clipped by 3 bases and J by 4 bases; unmatched bases: 5. The CDR3 loop reads CASSSTGDGYGYTF. Written as DNA, the CDR3 is TGCGCCAGCAGCTCGACAGGGGACGGCTATGGCTACACCTTC.

The rearrangement links TRBV12-3 or TRBV12-4 to TRBJ2-7, with TRBD2 as a possible D gene (5 bases). The CDR3 is made up of 12 amino acids. The ends were cut back, 6 bases at V and 7 bases at J, with 13 bases in the middle. The chain's CDR3 is CASSATRGEQYF. CDR3 nucleotides: TGTGCCAGCAGCGCCACCCGCGGGGAGCAGTACTTC.